This TCR beta chain was profiled in a study of OX40 agonist ivuxolimab in advanced cancers. The V end lost 4 bases, the J end lost 6 bases, and 13 bases lay between the germline ends. The germline CDR1 and CDR2 sequences are SGHRS and YFSETQ. This CDR3 has 14 residues. Here immunoSEQ multiplex PCR was the method, and the copy in TCRdb shows in-frame clones only, minus some. The data hold tens of thousands of clones, with about 83% observed a single time. The specimen was CD4+ or CD8+ T cells sorted from blood, collected in a trial of the OX40 agonist ivuxolimab. The chain combines TRBV5-1 with TRBJ1-4; no firm D call. This clonotype was obtained from an adult with an advanced solid tumor such as melanoma, head and neck, liver or kidney cancer. CDR3 in amino acids: CASSARGTDEKLFF. The DNA of the CDR3 is TGCGCCAGCAGCGCGAGAGGAACAGATGAAAAACTGTTTTTT.